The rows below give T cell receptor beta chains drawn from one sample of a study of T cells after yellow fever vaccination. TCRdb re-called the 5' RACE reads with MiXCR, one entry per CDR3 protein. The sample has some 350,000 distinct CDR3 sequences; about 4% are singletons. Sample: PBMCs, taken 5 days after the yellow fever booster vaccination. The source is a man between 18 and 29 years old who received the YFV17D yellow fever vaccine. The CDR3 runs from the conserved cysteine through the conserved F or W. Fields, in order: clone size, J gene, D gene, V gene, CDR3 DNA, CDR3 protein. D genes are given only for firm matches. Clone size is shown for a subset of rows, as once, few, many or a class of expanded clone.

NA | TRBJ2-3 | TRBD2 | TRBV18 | TGTGCCAGCTCACCCCCAGCGGGGGGGCGCCCAGATACGCAGTATTTT | CASSPPAGGRPDTQYF
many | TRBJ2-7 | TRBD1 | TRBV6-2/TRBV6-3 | TGTGCCAGCAGTTACTCAAGCCGACAGGGTCGCTACGAGCAGTACTTC | CASSYSSRQGRYEQYF
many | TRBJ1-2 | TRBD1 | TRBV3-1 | TGTGCCAGCAGCCAAGAGGGGACAGGCGGCTACACCTTC | CASSQEGTGGYTF
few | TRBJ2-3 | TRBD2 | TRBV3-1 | TGTGCCAGCAGCCATAGCAGCGGGGGTGGAGATACGCAGTATTTT | CASSHSSGGGDTQYF
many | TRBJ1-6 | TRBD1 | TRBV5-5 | TGTGCCAGCAGCGGGGGACCTAGGACAGGGGGCAATTCACCCCTCCACTTT | CASSGGPRTGGNSPLHF
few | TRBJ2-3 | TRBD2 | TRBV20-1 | TGCAGTGCCGACCCAACGACTAGCGGGGGGCCCACAGATACGCAGTATTTT | CSADPTTSGGPTDTQYF
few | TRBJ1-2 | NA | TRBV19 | TGTGCCTGCGAGAAGCGCAACGGAGGCTACACCTTC | CACEKRNGGYTF
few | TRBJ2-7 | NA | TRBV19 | TGTGCCAGTAGTATCCAGAAAGGCTCCTACGAGCAGTACTTC | CASSIQKGSYEQYF
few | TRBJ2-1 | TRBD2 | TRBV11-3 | TGTGCCAGCAGCGTTACTAGCGGGGCCAATGAGCAGTTCTTC | CASSVTSGANEQFF
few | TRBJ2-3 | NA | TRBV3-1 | TGTGCCAGCAGCCAAGTGGCGCTTGGCACAGATACGCAGTATTTT | CASSQVALGTDTQYF
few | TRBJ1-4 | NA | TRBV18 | TGTGCCAGCTCACCCAGTCAGACGGGCGTTAATGAAAAACTGTTTTTT | CASSPSQTGVNEKLFF
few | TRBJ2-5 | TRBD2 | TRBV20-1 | TGCAGTGCTAGATCTGAGCGGGGGGCTGAGACCCAGTACTTC | CSARSERGAETQYF
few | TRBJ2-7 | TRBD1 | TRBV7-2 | TGTGCCAGCAGACCGACAGGGGCAGCCTACGAGCAGTACTTC | CASRPTGAAYEQYF
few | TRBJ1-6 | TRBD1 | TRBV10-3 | TGTGCCATCAGTTCCTCCGGGACAGGGTACGGTTCACCCCTCCACTTT | CAISSSGTGYGSPLHF
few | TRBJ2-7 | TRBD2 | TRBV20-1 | TGCAGTGCTTTCCCCCGTGGGGGGACTATGTGGGAGCAGTACTTC | CSAFPRGGTMWEQYF
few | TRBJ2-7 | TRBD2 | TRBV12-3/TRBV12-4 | TGTGCCAGCAGTTCCTGGGGGGGTGGGAGCTCCTACGAGCAGTACTTC | CASSSWGGGSSYEQYF
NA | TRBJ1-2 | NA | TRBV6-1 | TGTGCCAGCAACCAGGACGGATTCTATGGCTACACCTTC | CASNQDGFYGYTF
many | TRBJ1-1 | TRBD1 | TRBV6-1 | TGTGCCAGCAGCCTCACAACAGGGGTGAACACTGAAGCTTTCTTT | CASSLTTGVNTEAFF
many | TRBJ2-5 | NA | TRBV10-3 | TGTGCCATCAGCCTAGACAGCCAAGAGACCCAGTACTTC | CAISLDSQETQYF
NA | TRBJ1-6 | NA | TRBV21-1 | TGTGCCAGCAGCAAAGCTTCCGACAGGGACGATAATTCACCCCTCCACTTT | CASSKASDRDDNSPLHF
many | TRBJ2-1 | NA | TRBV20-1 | TGCAGTGCTAGAGATTATATTAGCGCGGATGAGCAGTTCTTC | CSARDYISADEQFF
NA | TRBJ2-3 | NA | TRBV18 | TGTGCCAGCTCACCACCAGCATCCCCCTCCGATACGCAGTATTTT | CASSPPASPSDTQYF
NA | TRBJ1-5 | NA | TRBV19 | TGTGCCAGTAGTACGCTCGGAGGCAGTCAGCCCCAGCATTTT | CASSTLGGSQPQHF